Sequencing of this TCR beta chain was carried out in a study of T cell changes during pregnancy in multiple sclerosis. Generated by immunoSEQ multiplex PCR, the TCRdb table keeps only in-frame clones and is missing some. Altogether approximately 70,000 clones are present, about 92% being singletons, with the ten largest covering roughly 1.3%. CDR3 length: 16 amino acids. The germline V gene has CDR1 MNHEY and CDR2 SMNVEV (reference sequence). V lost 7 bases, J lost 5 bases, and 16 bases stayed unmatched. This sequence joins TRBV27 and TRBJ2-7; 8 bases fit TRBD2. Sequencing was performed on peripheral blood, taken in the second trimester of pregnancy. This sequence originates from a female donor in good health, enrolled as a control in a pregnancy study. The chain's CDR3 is CASISARRLAYDEQYF. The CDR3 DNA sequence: TGTGCCAGCATTAGTGCGCGCAGACTAGCGTACGACGAGCAGTACTTC.